Sequencing of this TCR beta chain was carried out in a study of OX40 agonist ivuxolimab in advanced cancers. Study summary: Three patients got partial responses; one had hepatocellular carcinoma and two had cutaneous melanoma.

Regarding this clone: Its antigen is not known.

Study findings and constraints: At 0.1 to 3.0 mg/kg, clonal expansion of CD4+ and CD8+ blood T cells had occurred by week 6. The mean number of expanded clones was higher in CD8+ T cells than in CD4+.

The CDR3 consists of 14 residues. Trimming left V 4 bases short and J 3 bases short, with 9 bases between. Germline lookup yields CDR1 LGHNT and CDR2 FRNRAP. Profiling relied on immunoSEQ multiplex PCR, and the TCRdb table lists in-frame clones only, not all of them. Of about 94,000 clones in the sample, 87% were seen once. Source: CD4+ or CD8+ T cells sorted from blood, taken in a trial of the OX40 agonist ivuxolimab. The sequence came from an adult with an advanced solid tumor such as melanoma, head and neck, liver or kidney cancer. The chain combines TRBV12-5 with TRBJ1-4, with D maybe TRBD1 (6 bases). The CDR3 protein is CASGSGAPNEKLFF. As DNA, the CDR3 is TGTGCTAGTGGTTCGGGGGCGCCTAATGAAAAACTGTTTTTT. Full variable domain (rest looked up from reference TRBV12-5 and TRBJ1-4): DARVTQTPRHKVTEMGQEVTMRCQPILGHNTVFWYRQTMMQGLELLAYFRNRAPLDDSGMPKDRFSAEMPDATLATLKIQPSEPRDSAVYFCASGSGAPNEKLFFGSGTQLSVL.